A selection of T cell receptor beta chains follows, all from one sample in a study of T cells in Graves' hyperthyroidism and ophthalmopathy. TCRdb passed the multiplex PCR reads through MiXCR, listing each CDR3 protein once. Altogether roughly 360,000 distinct CDR3 sequences are present, roughly 14% being singletons, with the ten largest covering less than 25%. The sequencing input was blood. The receptors here all came from a young man with Graves' hyperthyroidism that later progressed to Graves' ophthalmopathy. CDR3s include the opening cysteine and the closing phenylalanine or tryptophan. A D gene is named only where the DNA matches it firmly.

d_call j_call v_call cdr3_aa
TRBD2 TRBJ2-5 TRBV7-7 CASSPASGGAETQYF
. TRBJ1-2 TRBV19 CASLGSFYGYTF
. TRBJ2-7 TRBV5-6 CASSFGIGAYEQYF
. TRBJ1-5 TRBV28 CASSLATLYQPQHF
. TRBJ1-3 TRBV7-2 CASSLGFGDPLGNTIYF
TRBD2 TRBJ2-1 TRBV2 CASTLAGAPSYNEQFF
TRBD1 TRBJ1-2 TRBV27 CASSPGTGRTYGYTF
TRBD2 TRBJ2-3 TRBV20-1 CSASPLGLAGAGDTQYF
TRBD1 TRBJ1-4 TRBV28 CASSSGQGVEKLFF
TRBD1 TRBJ2-1 TRBV5-1 CASSPPDRGRNEQFF